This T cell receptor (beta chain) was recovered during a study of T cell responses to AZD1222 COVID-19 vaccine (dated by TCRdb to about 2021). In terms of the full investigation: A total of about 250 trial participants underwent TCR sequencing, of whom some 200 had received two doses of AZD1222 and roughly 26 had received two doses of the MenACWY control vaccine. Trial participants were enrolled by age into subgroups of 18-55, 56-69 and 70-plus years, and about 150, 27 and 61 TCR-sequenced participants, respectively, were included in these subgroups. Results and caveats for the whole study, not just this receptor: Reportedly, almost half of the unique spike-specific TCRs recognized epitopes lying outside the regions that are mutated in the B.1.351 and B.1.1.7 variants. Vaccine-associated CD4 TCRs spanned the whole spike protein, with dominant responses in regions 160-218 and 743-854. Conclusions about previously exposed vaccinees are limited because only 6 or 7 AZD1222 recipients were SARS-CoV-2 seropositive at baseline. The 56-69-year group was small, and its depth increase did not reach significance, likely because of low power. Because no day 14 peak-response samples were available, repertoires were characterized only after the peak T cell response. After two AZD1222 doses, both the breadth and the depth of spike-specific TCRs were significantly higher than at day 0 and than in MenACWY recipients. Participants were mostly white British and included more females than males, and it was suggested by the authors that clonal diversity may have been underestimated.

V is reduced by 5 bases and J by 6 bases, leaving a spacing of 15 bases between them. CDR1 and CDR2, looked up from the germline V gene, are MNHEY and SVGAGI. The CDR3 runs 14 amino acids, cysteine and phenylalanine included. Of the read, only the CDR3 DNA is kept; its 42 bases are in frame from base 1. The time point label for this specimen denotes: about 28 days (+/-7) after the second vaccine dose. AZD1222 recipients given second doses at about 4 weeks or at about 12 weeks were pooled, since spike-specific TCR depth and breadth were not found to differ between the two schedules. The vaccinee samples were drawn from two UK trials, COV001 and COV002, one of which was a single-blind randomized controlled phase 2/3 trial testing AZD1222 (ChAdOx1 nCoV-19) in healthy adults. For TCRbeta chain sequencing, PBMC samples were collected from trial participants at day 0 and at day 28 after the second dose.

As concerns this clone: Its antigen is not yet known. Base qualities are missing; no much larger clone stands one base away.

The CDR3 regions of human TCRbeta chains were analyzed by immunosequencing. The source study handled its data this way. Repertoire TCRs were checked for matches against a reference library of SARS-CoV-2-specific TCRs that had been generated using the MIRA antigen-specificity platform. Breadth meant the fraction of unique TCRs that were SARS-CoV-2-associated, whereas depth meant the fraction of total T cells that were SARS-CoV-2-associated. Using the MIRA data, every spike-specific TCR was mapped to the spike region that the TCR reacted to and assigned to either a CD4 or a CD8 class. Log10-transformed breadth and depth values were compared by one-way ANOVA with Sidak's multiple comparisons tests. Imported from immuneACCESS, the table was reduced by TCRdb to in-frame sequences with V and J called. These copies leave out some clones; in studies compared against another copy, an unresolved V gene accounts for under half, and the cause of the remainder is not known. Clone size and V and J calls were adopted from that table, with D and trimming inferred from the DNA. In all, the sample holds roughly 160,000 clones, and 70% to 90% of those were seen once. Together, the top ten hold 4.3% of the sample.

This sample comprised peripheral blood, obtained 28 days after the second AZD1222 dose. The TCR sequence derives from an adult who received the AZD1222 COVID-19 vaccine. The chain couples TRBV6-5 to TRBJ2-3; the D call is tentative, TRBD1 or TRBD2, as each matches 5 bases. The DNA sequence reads TGTGCCAGCAGTCCCGGGACCCCGAGGGATACGCAGTATTTT. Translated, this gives CASSPGTPRDTQYF.